This TCR beta chain was identified in a study of shared clonotypes between healthy human individuals. Generated by immunoSEQ multiplex PCR, the TCRdb table keeps only in-frame clones and is missing some. The table lists some 2.3 million clones, 85% to 95% of them singletons. As concerns this clone: Within the sample, other DNA sequences also encode this same CDR3.

The sample was naive CD4+ T cells from PBMCs. Subset here: CD45RA+ positively selected. The clonotype originates from a man in his late teens or twenties in good health. Some clones in this sample may be carry-over from other donors' samples.

The CDR3 DNA follows: TGTGCCAGCAGCTTACAAGGCGGGACATACAATGAGCAGTTCTTC. Protein product: CASSLQGGTYNEQFF. The V and J genes are TRBV7-3 and TRBJ2-1; D tentatively fits TRBD1 or TRBD2 (6 bases each). The CDR3 covers 15 residues. Germline CDR1 is SGHTA and CDR2 is FQGTGA. V was cut by 2 bases and J by 4 bases, with 12 bases left in between.